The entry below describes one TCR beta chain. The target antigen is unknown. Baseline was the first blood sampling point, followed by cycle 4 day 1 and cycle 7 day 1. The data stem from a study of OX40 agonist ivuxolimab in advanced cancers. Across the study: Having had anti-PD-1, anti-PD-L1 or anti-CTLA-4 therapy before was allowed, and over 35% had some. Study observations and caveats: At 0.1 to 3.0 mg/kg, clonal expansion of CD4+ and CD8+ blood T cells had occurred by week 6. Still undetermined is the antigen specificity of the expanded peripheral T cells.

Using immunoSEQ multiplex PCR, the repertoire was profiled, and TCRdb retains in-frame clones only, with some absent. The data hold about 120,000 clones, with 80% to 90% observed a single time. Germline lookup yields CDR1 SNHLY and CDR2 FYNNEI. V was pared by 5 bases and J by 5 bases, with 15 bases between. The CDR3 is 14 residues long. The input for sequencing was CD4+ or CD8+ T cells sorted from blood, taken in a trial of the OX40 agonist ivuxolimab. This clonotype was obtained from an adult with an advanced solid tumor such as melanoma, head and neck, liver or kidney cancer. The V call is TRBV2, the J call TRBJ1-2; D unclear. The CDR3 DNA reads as TGTGCCAGCAGTTCTTTGTCGGCGATGTATGGCTACACCTTC. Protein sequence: CASSSLSAMYGYTF.